This is a list of T cell receptor beta chains from one sample in a study of T cell responses to AZD1222 COVID-19 vaccine. The method was immunoSEQ multiplex PCR; TCRdb's version includes in-frame clones alone and lacks a portion of them. The sample gives 200,000 or so clones, 87% of which show up once; about 3% is in the top ten. This material consisted of peripheral blood, taken on day 0 of MenACWY control vaccination. Receptors were obtained from an adult in good health. The CDR3 runs from the conserved cysteine through the conserved F or W. Each record gives: J gene, D gene, V gene, CDR3 protein. D genes are given only for firm matches.

TRBJ1-4 NA TRBV29-1 CSVAVNPNEKLFF
TRBJ2-7 TRBD2 TRBV5-6 CASRGGGGTYEQYF
TRBJ2-3 NA TRBV11-2 CASSLTRVTDTQYF
TRBJ1-3 NA TRBV18 CASSRDKITGNTIYF
TRBJ1-1 TRBD1 TRBV18 CASSPMRQGPNTEAFF
TRBJ1-5 TRBD1 TRBV18 CASSPGTGSDQPQHF
TRBJ1-1 NA TRBV7-9 CASSSPGRTEAFF
TRBJ2-3 TRBD2 TRBV4-2 CASSQDPGRSTDTQYF
TRBJ1-5 NA TRBV23-1 CASSLGKRKTDNQPQHF
TRBJ1-1 NA TRBV5-1 CASSWGGNTEAFF
TRBJ1-4 NA TRBV5-5 CASSLVQGITTNEKLFF
TRBJ1-1 NA TRBV14 CASSHIGPRGVTEAFF
TRBJ2-7 NA TRBV7-2 CASSLADGSKTEQYF
TRBJ2-1 TRBD2 TRBV5-4 CATGLAGGRDEQFF
TRBJ1-2 NA TRBV5-1 CASRPSGEAVGYTF
TRBJ1-2 NA TRBV5-1 CASSYGYTF
TRBJ2-6 TRBD1 TRBV28 CASSSTGVGANVLTF
TRBJ2-6 TRBD1 TRBV15 CATSRWGQGASGANVLTF
TRBJ1-5 TRBD1 TRBV12-5 CASGLNRDRGIRLSNQPQHF
TRBJ2-1 TRBD2 TRBV2 CASYNQGGNEQFF
TRBJ1-1 TRBD1 TRBV7-3 CASSLGQANTEAFF
TRBJ1-2 NA TRBV18 CASSPGTADNYGYTF
TRBJ2-7 NA TRBV3-1/TRBV3-2 CASSQDRYEQYF
TRBJ2-7 NA TRBV1 CTSSPRQGFSYEQYF
TRBJ2-7 NA TRBV6-6 CASSYSPSVSYEQYF
TRBJ1-4 NA TRBV4-1 CASSHPDRNEKLFF
TRBJ1-2 TRBD1 TRBV28 CASSETGVADGYTF
TRBJ2-1 TRBD1 TRBV20-1 CSATGGGEQFF
TRBJ1-3 NA TRBV7-9 CASTEGNTIYF
TRBJ2-7 TRBD2 TRBV7-3 CASSLPPLLAGSYEQYF
TRBJ1-6 NA TRBV9 CASSARDYNSPLHF
TRBJ2-1 NA TRBV9 CASSASDEQFF
TRBJ2-1 TRBD1 TRBV5-1 CASSLEGATYNEQFF
TRBJ1-1 NA TRBV7-2 CASSLYEGTEAFF
TRBJ2-3 NA TRBV7-9 CASSPETGTDTQYF
TRBJ1-3 TRBD1 TRBV5-4 CASSFRDSSGNTIYF
TRBJ2-7 NA TRBV2 CASRAGSEVRYEQYF
TRBJ2-7 NA TRBV29-1 CSVEGASYEQYF
TRBJ2-1 TRBD2 TRBV7-8 CASSLEGTRYYNEQFF
TRBJ2-7 TRBD2 TRBV7-8 CASSPYRLAGPYEQYF
TRBJ1-5 NA TRBV18 CASSTQGYDQPQHF
TRBJ2-7 NA TRBV28 CASSRRERVGWQYF